These 7 T cell receptor beta chains were all obtained from the same sample, sequenced in a study of cytomegalovirus exposure and HLA in healthy donors. A multiplex PCR was run with 60 Vbeta primers and 13 Jbeta primers. Sequenced by immunoSEQ multiplex PCR; TCRdb stores in-frame clones only, minus some. Counted here are roughly 150,000 clones, around three quarters occurring once; the ten biggest clones make up under 2%. The sample consisted of PBMCs. Receptors were obtained from a man in his forties in good health and CMV-seronegative.

The CDR3 nucleotides are TGCGCCAGCAGCTTCGGGCTAGCGGGAGAGGTAAACAATGAGCAGTTCTTC. Its protein is CASSFGLAGEVNNEQFF. V usage is TRBV5-1 and J usage is TRBJ2-1; 10 bases are shared with TRBD2. Germline CDR1 is SGHRS and CDR2 is YFSETQ. V lost 2 bases to trimming and J lost 5 bases; unmatched junction nucleotides: 10. The length of the CDR3 is 17 residues.

The chain carries TRBV6-5 and TRBJ2-7; 7 bases are shared with TRBD1. This CDR3 is 12 amino acids long. Germline loops: CDR1 MNHEY, CDR2 SVGAGI. Trimming at V came to 6 bases and at J to 7 bases, leaving 6 bases not matched to a gene. The CDR3 DNA is TGTGCCAGCAGGGGGACAGTTCTAGAGCAGTACTTC. Residues: CASRGTVLEQYF.

This clone was seen once. The chain is built from TRBV7-9 and TRBJ2-1, with 10 bases fitting TRBD2. Germline-derived CDR1 and CDR2 are SEHNR and FQNEAQ (reference sequence). With 8 bases clipped from V and 7 bases from J, the junction kept 8 bases outside the gene matches. The CDR3 totals 14 residues. The CDR3 DNA sequence: TGTGCCAGCGATTCCGGGACTAGCGTTAATGAGCAGTTCTTC. This codes for CASDSGTSVNEQFF.

The V call is TRBV5-1, the J call TRBJ2-5, with 12 bases aligning to TRBD2. Trimming removed 3 bases from V and 3 bases from J; junction bases left unmatched: 12. Looked up from germline, CDR1 is SGHRS and CDR2 is YFSETQ. This CDR3 contains 18 residues. The CDR3 DNA is TGCGCCAGCAGCTGGCCAACTCCGACTAGCGGGAGTAAAGAGACCCAGTACTTC. Encoded protein: CASSWPTPTSGSKETQYF. Together with reference TRBV5-1 and TRBJ2-5, the CDR3 gives the full variable domain: KAGVTQTPRYLIKTRGQQVTLSCSPISGHRSVSWYQQTPGQGLQFLFEYFSETQRNKGNFPGRFSGRQFSNSRSEMNVSTLELGDSALYLCASSWPTPTSGSKETQYFGPGTRLLVL.

This chain connects TRBV10-3 to TRBJ2-1; possible D gene TRBD2, 6 bases. Germline assignment: CDR1 ENHRY and CDR2 SYGVKD. The V end lost 5 bases, the J end lost 6 bases, and 11 bases lay between the germline ends. The CDR3 is 13 amino acids. The DNA for the CDR3 is TGTGCCATCAGTTCCGGGGGAGGCAATGAGCAGTTCTTC. Translating it yields CAISSGGGNEQFF.

V usage is TRBV7-3 and J usage is TRBJ2-7; maybe TRBD1 (8 bases). The germline CDR1 and CDR2 sequences are SGHTA and FQGTGA. This CDR3 has 14 residues. V shed 5 bases and J shed 4 bases, with 15 bases lying between them. CDR3 loop: CASSPGQGGYEQYF. CDR3 DNA sequence: TGTGCCAGCAGCCCCGGACAGGGAGGGTACGAGCAGTACTTC.

The J gene is TRBJ1-3, the V gene TRBV23-1; weak D call: TRBD1 (5 bases). TRBV23-1 falls under the ORF class, with uncertain function. The V and J ends lost 1 base and 2 bases respectively, with 9 bases between them. The CDR3 totals 15 residues. CDR3 DNA sequence: TGCGCCAGCAGTCAATGGGGGGTGCCTGGAAACACCATATATTTT. This sequence encodes CASSQWGVPGNTIYF.